A single T cell receptor beta chain is shown here with its context. The antigen is unknown. TCRdb's table, derived via immunoSEQ multiplex PCR, lists solely in-frame clones and lacks some. The sample records roughly 100,000 clones, about 93% being singletons. This entry comes from a study of T cell responses to AZD1222 COVID-19 vaccine. Study findings and constraints: At study baseline, merely five or six AZD1222 recipients were seropositive. Among the donors, most were white British and more were female, and clonal diversity was possibly underestimated.

Germline CDR1 MNHEY, CDR2 SVGEGT. The junction had 10 bases not matched to a gene; V was cut back by 6 bases and J by 3 bases. This CDR3 is 16 amino acids long. This chain connects TRBV6-2 or TRBV6-3 to TRBJ2-7; 11 bases map to TRBD2. The receptor's source is an adult in good health. Sequencing used peripheral blood, obtained on day 0 of AZD1222 vaccination. The CDR3 sequence is CASSPRLAGGNYEQYF. CDR3 bases: TGTGCCAGCAGCCCTCGGCTAGCGGGAGGAAACTACGAGCAGTACTTC.